This T cell receptor beta chain was identified during a study of Graves' ophthalmopathy and Graves' hyperthyroidism. Germline V gives CDR1 SGHTA, CDR2 FQGNSA. The CDR3 has 14 amino acids. V gave up 4 bases and J gave up 8 bases; unmatched junction bases: 3. This clonotype was found many times. Antigen specificity is unknown. Amplified material comprised TCR beta CDR3 regions derived from RNA transcripts. After a first-round RT-PCR with HTBI primers, a second-round multiplex PCR was run. TCRdb reprocessed the multiplex PCR reads with MiXCR, giving one entry per CDR3 protein. The sample carries around 660,000 distinct CDR3 sequences, roughly two fifths recorded once. General study points: Using a 13-signature model, the authors split ophthalmopathy from stable hyperthyroidism, with just under 90% sensitivity and 81.08% specificity.

Sequencing was performed on peripheral blood. The chain is built from TRBV7-2 and TRBJ1-6, with 9 bases fitting TRBD1. This TCR was sampled from an adult man with Graves' ophthalmopathy. The CDR3 loop reads CASSSGQGHSPLHF. CDR3 nucleotides: TGTGCCAGCAGCTCGGGACAGGGCCATTCACCCCTCCACTTT.